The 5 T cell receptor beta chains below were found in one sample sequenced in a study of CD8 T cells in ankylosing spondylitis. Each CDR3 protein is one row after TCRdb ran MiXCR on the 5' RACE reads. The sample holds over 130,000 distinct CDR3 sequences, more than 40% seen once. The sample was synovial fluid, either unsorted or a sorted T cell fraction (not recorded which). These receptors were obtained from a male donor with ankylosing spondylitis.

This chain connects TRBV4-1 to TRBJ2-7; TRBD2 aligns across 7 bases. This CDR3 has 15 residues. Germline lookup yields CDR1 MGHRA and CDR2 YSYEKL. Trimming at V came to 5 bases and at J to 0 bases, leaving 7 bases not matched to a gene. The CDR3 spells CASSGGVRGSYEQYF. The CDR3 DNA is TGCGCCAGCAGCGGGGGGGTTAGGGGCTCCTACGAGCAGTACTTC.

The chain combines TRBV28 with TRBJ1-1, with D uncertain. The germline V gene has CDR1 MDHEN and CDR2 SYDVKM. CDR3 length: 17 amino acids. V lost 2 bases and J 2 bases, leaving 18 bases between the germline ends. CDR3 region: CASSLGSGRRHNTEAFF. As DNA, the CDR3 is TGTGCCAGCAGTTTAGGGTCGGGAAGGAGGCATAACACTGAAGCTTTCTTT.

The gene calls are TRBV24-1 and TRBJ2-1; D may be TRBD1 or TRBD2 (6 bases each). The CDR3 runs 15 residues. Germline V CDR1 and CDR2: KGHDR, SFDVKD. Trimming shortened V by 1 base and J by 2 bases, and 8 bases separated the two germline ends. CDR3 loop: CATSDFGGPYNEQFF. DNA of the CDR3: TGTGCCACCAGTGATTTTGGGGGGCCCTACAATGAGCAGTTCTTC.

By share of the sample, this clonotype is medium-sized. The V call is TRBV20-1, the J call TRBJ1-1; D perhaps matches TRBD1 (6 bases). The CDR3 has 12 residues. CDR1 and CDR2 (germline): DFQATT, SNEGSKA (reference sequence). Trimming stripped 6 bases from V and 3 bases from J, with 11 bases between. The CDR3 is CSAPGQHTEAFF. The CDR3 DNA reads TGCAGTGCCCCAGGACAGCACACTGAAGCTTTCTTT.

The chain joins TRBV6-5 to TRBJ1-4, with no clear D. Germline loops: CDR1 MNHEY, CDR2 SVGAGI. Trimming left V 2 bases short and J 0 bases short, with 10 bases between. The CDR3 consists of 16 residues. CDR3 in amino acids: CASSYAPSTTNEKLFF. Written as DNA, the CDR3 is TGTGCCAGCAGTTACGCTCCAAGCACAACTAATGAAAAACTGTTTTTT.